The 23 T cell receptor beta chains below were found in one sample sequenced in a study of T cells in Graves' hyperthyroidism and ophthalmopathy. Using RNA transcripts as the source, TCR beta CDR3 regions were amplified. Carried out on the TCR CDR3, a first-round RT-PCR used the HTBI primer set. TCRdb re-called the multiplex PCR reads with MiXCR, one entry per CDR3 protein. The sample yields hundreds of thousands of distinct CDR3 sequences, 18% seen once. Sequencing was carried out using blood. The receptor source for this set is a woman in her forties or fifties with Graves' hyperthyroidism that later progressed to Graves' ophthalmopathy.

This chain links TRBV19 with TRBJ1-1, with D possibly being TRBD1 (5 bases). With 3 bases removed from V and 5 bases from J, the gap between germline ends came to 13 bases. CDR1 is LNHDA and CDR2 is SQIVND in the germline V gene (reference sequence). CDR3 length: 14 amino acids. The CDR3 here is CASSIWGMQTEAFF. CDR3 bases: TGTGCCAGTAGTATTTGGGGGATGCAAACTGAAGCTTTCTTT.

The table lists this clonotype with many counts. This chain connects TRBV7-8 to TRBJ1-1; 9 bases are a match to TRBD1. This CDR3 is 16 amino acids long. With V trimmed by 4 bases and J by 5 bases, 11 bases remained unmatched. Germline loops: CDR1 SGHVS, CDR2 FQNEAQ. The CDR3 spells CASSSRLQGAPTEAFF. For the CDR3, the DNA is TGTGCCAGCAGCTCAAGGCTACAGGGGGCGCCAACTGAAGCTTTCTTT.

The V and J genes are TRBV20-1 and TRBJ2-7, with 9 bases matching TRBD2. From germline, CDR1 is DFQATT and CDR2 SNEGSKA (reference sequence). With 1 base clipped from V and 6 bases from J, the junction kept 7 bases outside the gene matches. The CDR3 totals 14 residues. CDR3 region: CSARGASGIGEQYF. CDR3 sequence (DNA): TGCAGTGCTAGAGGAGCTAGCGGGATTGGCGAGCAGTACTTC.

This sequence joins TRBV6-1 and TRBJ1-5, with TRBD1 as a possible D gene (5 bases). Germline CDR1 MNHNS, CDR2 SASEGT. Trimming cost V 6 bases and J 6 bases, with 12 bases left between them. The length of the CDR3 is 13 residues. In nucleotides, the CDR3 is TGTGCCAGCAGATTGGGACCTAGTCAGCCCCAGCATTTT. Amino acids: CASRLGPSQPQHF.

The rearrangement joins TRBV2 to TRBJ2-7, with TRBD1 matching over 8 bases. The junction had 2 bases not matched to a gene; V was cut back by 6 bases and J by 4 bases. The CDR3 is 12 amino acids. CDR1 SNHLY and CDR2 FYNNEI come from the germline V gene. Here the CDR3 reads CASRDRVYEQYF. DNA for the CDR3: TGTGCCAGCAGGGACAGGGTGTACGAGCAGTACTTC. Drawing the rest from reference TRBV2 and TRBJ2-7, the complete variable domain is EPEVTQTPSHQVTQMGQEVILRCVPISNHLYFYWYRQILGQKVEFLVSFYNNEISEKSEIFDDQFSVERPDGSNFTLKIRSTKLEDSAMYFCASRDRVYEQYFGPGTRLTVT.

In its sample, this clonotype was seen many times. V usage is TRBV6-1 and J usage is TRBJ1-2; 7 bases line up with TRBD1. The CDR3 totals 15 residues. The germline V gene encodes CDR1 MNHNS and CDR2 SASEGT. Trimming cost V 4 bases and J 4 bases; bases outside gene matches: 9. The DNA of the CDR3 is TGTGCCAGCAGTGTATCCCCATGGGACAGCTATGGCTACACCTTC. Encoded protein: CASSVSPWDSYGYTF.

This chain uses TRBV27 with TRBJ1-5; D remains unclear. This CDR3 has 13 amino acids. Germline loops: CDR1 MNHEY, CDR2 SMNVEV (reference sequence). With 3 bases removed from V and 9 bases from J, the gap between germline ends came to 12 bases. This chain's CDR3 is CASSFGEGLPQHF. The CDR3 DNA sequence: TGTGCCAGCAGTTTTGGTGAGGGTCTGCCCCAGCATTTT.

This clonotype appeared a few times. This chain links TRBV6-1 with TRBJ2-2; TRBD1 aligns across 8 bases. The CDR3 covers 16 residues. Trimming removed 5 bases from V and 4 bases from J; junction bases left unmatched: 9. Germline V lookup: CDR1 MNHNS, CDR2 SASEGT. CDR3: CASSFRDRRFTGELFF. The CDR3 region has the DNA TGTGCCAGCAGTTTCCGGGACAGGCGTTTCACCGGGGAGCTGTTTTTT.

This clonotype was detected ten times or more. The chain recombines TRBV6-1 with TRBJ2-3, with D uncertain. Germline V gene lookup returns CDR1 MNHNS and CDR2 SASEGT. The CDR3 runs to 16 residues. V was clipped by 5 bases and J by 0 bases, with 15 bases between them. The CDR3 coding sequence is TGTGCCAGCAGTCACAATACCCCCAGAAGCACAGATACGCAGTATTTT. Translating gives CASSHNTPRSTDTQYF.

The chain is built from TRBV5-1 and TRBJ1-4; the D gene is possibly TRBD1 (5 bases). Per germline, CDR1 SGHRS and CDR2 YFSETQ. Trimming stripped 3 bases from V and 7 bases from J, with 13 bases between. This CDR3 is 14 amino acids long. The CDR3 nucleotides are TGCGCCAGCAGCTACGGGACGGAAATTGAAAAACTGTTTTTT. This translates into CASSYGTEIEKLFF.

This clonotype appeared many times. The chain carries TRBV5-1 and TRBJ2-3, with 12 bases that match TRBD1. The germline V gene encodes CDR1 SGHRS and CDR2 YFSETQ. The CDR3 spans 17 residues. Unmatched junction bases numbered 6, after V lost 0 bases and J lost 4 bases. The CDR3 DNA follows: TGCGCCAGCAGCTTGGGATCCGGGACAGGGGGCGCAGATACGCAGTATTTT. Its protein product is CASSLGSGTGGADTQYF.

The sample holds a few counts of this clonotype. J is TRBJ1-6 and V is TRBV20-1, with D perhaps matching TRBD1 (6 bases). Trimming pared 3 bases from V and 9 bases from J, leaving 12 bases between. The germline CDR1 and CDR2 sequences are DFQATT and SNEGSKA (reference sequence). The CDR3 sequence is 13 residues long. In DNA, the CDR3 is TGCAGTGCTAGGGGCAGGGGAAGTTCACCCCTCCACTTT. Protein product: CSARGRGSSPLHF.

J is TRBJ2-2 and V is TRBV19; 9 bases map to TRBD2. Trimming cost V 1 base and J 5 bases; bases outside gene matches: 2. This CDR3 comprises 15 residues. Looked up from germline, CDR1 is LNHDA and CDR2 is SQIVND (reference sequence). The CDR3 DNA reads TGTGCCAGTAGTATAGGGGGACTAGCTACCGGGGAGCTGTTTTTT. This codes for CASSIGGLATGELFF. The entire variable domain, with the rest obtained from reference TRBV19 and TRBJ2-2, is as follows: DGGITQSPKYLFRKEGQNVTLSCEQNLNHDAMYWYRQDPGQGLRLIYYSQIVNDFQKGDIAEGYSVSREKKESFPLTVTSAQKNPTAFYLCASSIGGLATGELFFGEGSRLTVL.

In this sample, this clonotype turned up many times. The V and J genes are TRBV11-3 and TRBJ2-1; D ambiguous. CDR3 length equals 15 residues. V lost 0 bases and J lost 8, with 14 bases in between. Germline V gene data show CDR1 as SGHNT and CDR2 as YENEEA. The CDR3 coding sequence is TGTGCCAGCAGCTTAGATCGGGCCGCTTGGGATGAGCAGTTCTTC. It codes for CASSLDRAAWDEQFF.

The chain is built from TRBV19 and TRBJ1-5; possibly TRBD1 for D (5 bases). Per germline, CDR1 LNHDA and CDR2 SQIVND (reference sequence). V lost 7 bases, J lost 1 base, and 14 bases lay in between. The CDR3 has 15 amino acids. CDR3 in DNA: TGTGCCAGTATAGCCCCAGGGTTCAGCAATCAGCCCCAGCATTTT. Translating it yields CASIAPGFSNQPQHF.

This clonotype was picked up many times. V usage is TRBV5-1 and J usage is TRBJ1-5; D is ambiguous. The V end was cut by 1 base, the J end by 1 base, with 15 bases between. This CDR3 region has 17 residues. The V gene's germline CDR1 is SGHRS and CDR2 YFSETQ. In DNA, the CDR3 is TGCGCCAGCAGCTTGTCGCGCGGAGCTCCCAGCAATCAGCCCCAGCATTTT. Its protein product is CASSLSRGAPSNQPQHF.

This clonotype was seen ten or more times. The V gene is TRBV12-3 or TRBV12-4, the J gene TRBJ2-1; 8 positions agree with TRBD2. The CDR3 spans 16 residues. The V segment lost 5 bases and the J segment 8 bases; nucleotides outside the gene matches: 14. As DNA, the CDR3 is TGTGCCAGCAGTCCGGGAGGGACTAGAGGGGTTGATGAGCAGTTCTTC. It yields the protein CASSPGGTRGVDEQFF.

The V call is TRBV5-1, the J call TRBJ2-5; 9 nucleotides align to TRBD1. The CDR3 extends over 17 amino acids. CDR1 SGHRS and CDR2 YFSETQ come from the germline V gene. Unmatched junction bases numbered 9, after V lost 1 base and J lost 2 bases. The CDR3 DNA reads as TGCGCCAGCAGCTTGTTTGGGACAGGGCCTTTACAAGAGACCCAGTACTTC. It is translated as CASSLFGTGPLQETQYF.

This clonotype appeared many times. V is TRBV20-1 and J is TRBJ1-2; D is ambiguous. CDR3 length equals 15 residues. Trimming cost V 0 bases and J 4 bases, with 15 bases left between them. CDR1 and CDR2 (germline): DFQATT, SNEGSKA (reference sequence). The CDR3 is CSARDAEFYGYGYTF. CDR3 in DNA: TGCAGTGCTAGAGATGCGGAGTTCTACGGCTATGGCTACACCTTC.

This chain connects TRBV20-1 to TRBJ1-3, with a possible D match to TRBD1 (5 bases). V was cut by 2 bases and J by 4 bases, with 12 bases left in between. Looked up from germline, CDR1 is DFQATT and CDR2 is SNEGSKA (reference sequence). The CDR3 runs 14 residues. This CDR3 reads CSARLRETGNTIYF. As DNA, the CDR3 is TGCAGTGCTAGACTCAGGGAGACGGGAAACACCATATATTTT.

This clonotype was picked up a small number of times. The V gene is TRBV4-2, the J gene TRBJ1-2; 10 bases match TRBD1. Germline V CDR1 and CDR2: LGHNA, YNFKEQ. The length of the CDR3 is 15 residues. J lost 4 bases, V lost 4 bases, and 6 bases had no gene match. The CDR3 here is CASSPRDRGGYGYTF. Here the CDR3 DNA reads TGTGCCAGCAGCCCCCGGGACAGGGGCGGCTATGGCTACACCTTC.

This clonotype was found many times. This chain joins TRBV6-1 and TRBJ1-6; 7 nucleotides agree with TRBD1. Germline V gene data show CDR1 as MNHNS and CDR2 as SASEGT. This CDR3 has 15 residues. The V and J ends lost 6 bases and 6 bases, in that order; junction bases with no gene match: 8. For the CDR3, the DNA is TGTGCCAGCAGGGGAGGGGGCGCCGGTAATTCACCCCTCCACTTT. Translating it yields CASRGGGAGNSPLHF.

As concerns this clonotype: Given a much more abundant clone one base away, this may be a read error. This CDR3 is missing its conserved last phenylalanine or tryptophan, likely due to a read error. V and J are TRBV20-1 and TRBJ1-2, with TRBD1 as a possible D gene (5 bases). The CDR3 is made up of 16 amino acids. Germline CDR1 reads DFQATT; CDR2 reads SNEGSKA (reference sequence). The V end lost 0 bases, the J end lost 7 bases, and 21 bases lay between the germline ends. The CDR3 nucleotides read TGCAGTGCTAGAGATCCAAATGGGGCAGGGACGGGTGGCTACACCCTC. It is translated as CSARDPNGAGTGGYTL.